The rows below give T cell receptor beta chains drawn from one sample of a study of T cell repertoires in cytomegalovirus infection. TCRdb called the reads again in MiXCR, with one record for every CDR3 protein. Of more than 300,000 distinct CDR3 sequences listed, roughly 36% are singletons. These TCRs are of unknown antigen specificity. Sequenced here: cultured PBMCs, sampled from culture after CMV antigen stimulation. The origin of the receptors is a human donor in good health (CMV status not recorded). Some clones in this sample may be carry-over from other donors' samples. Each CDR3 is given with its conserved first and last residue. The D gene is left open where the match is weak. Some rows mark clone size as missing; the rest say once, few, many or name a class of expanded clone.

TRBD2	TRBV11-2	NA	TRBJ2-1	CASSPGLAGFIEQFF	TGTGCCAGCAGCCCCGGACTAGCGGGATTTATTGAGCAGTTCTTC
NA	TRBV27	NA	TRBJ1-3	CATGPGRGLSGNTIYF	TGTGCCACTGGGCCGGGACGGGGACTCTCTGGAAACACCATATATTTT
TRBD2	TRBV7-2	few	TRBJ2-3	CASRGGGTDTQYF	TGTGCCAGCAGGGGGGGGGGCACAGATACGCAGTATTTT
NA	TRBV7-9	NA	TRBJ1-2	CASSSTSEPSYGYTF	TGTGCCAGCAGCTCCACTTCGGAGCCTTCCTATGGCTACACCTTC
NA	TRBV28	NA	TRBJ2-6	CASSLRGAGANVLTF	TGTGCCAGCAGTTTACGGGGCGCTGGGGCCAACGTCCTGACTTTC
NA	TRBV7-2	few	TRBJ2-6	CASSARRDRRLGANVLTF	TGTGCCAGCAGTGCTCGCCGGGACCGCCGTTTGGGGGCCAACGTCCTGACTTTC
NA	TRBV29-1	NA	TRBJ1-1	CSVEWNTEAFF	TGCAGCGTTGAGTGGAACACTGAAGCTTTCTTT
TRBD2	TRBV28	NA	TRBJ2-7	CASRTVGGVYEQYF	TGTGCCAGCAGGACAGTGGGAGGGGTGTACGAGCAGTACTTC
NA	TRBV5-6	NA	TRBJ2-1	CASSETGESYNEQFF	TGTGCCAGCAGCGAGACGGGAGAATCCTACAATGAGCAGTTCTTC
NA	TRBV12-3/TRBV12-4	few	TRBJ2-2	CASSVPGQVELFF	TGTGCCAGCAGCGTACCCGGCCAGGTGGAGCTGTTTTTT
NA	TRBV7-2	NA	TRBJ1-1	CASSSDRTTEAFF	TGTGCCAGCAGCTCGGACCGAACGACTGAAGCTTTCTTT